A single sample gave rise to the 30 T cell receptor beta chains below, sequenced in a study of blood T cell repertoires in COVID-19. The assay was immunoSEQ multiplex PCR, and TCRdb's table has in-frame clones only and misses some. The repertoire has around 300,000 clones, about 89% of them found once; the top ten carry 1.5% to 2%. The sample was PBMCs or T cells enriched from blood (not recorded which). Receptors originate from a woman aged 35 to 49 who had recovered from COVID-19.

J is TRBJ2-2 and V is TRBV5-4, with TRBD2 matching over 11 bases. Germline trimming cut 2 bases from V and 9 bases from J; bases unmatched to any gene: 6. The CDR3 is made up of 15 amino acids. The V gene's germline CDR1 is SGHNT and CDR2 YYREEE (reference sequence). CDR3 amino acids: CASSFVSGGARELFF. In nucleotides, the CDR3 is TGTGCCAGCAGCTTTGTTAGCGGGGGGGCCCGGGAGCTGTTTTTT.

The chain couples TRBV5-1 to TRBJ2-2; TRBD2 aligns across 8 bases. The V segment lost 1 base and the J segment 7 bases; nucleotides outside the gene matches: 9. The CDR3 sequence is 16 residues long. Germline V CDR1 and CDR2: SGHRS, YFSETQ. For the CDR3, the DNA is TGCGCCAGCAGCTTGAACCCCGGGAGGGCCGGCGGGGAGCTGTTTTTT. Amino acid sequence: CASSLNPGRAGGELFF.

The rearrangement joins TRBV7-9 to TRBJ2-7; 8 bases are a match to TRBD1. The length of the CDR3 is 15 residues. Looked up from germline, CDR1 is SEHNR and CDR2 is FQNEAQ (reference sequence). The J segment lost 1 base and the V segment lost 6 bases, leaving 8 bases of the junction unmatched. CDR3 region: CASRSPGTGSYEQYF. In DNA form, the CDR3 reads TGTGCCAGCAGATCTCCCGGGACAGGTTCCTACGAGCAGTACTTC.

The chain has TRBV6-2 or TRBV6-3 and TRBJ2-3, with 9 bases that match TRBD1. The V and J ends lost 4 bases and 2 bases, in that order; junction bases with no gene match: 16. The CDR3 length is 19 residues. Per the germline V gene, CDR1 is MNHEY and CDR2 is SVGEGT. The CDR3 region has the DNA TGTGCCAGCAGTTGGCTCCCGGGACAGGGACGGAGGGACACAGATACGCAGTATTTT. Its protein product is CASSWLPGQGRRDTDTQYF.

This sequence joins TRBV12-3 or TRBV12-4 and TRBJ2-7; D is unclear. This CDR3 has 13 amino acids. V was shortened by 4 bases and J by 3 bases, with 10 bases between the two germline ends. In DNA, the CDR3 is TGTGCCAGCAGTTCCTCCCTGCGCTACGAGCAGTACTTC. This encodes CASSSSLRYEQYF.

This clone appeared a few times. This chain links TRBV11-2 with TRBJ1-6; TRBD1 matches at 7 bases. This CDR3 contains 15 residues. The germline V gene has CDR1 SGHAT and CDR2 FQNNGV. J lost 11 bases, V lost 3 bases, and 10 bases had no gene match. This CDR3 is CASSLLTGRTPPLHF. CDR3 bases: TGTGCCAGCAGCTTGCTGACAGGGCGAACCCCACCCCTCCACTTT.

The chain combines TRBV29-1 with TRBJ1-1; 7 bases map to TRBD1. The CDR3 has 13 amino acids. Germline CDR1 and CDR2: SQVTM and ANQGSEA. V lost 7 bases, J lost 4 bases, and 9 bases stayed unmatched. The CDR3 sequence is CSALTAGGTEAFF. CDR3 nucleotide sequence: TGCAGCGCGCTGACGGCAGGGGGCACTGAAGCTTTCTTT.

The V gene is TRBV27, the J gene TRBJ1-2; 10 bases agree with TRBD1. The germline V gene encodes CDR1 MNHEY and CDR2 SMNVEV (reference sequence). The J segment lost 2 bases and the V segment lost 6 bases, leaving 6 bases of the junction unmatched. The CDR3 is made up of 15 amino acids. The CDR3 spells CASSFRQGANYGYTF. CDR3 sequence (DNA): TGTGCCAGCAGCTTTCGACAGGGGGCGAACTATGGCTACACCTTC.

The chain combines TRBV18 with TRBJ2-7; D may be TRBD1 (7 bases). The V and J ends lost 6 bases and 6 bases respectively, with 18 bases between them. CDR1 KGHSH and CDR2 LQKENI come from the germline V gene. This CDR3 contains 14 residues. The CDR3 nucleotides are TGTGCCAGCTCCTCGTCAACGCGGGACAGCGAGCAGTACTTC. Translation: CASSSSTRDSEQYF. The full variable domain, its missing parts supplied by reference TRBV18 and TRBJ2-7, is NAGVMQNPRHLVRRRGQEARLRCSPMKGHSHVYWYRQLPEEGLKFMVYLQKENIIDESGMPKERFSAEFPKEGPSILRIQQVVRGDSAAYFCASSSSTRDSEQYFGPGTRLTVT.

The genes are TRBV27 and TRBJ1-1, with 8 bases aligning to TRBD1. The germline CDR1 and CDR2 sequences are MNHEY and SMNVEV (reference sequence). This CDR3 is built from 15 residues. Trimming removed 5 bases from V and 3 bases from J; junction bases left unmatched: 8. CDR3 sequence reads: CASSPYGTGYTEAFF. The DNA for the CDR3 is TGTGCCAGCAGTCCTTATGGGACAGGATACACTGAAGCTTTCTTT.

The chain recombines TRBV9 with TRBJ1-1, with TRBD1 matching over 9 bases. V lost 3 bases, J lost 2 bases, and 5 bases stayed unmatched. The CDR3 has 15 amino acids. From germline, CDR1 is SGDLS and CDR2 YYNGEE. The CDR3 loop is CASSATGGLNTEAFF. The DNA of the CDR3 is TGTGCCAGCAGCGCTACAGGGGGCTTAAACACTGAAGCTTTCTTT.

The CDR3 coding sequence is TGCGCCAGCAGCTCGGGGGTTTCAGGGGGCACGTCGTATGGCTACACCTTC. This encodes CASSSGVSGGTSYGYTF. V and J are TRBV5-1 and TRBJ1-2, with 8 bases fitting TRBD1. Trimming took 3 bases from V and 5 from J; bases not matched to a gene: 15. This CDR3 has 17 amino acids. Germline CDR1 is SGHRS and CDR2 is YFSETQ.

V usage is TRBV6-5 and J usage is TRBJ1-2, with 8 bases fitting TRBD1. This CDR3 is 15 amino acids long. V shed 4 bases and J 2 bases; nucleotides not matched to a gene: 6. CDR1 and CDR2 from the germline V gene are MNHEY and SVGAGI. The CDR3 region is CASSSRTGRNYGYTF. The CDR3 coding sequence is TGTGCCAGCAGTTCAAGGACAGGGAGGAACTATGGCTACACCTTC.

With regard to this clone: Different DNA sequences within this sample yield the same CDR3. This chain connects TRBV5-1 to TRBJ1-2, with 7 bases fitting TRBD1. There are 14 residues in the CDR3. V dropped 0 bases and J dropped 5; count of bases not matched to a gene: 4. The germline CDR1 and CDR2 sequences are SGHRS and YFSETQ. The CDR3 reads CASSLEGALYGYTF. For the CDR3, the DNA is TGCGCCAGCAGCTTGGAGGGGGCCCTTTATGGCTACACCTTC.

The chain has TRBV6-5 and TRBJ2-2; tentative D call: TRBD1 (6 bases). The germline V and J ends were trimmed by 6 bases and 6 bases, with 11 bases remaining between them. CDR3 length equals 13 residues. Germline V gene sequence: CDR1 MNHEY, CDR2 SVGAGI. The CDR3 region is CASSSRGPGELFF. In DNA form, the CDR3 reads TGTGCCAGCAGCAGCAGGGGTCCCGGGGAGCTGTTTTTT.

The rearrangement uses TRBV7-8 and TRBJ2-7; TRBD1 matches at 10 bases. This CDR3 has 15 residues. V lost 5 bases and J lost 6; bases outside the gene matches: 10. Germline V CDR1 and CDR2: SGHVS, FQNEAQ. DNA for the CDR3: TGTGCCAGCAGCATCACAGACAGGGGGCCCATCGAGCAGTACTTC. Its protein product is CASSITDRGPIEQYF.

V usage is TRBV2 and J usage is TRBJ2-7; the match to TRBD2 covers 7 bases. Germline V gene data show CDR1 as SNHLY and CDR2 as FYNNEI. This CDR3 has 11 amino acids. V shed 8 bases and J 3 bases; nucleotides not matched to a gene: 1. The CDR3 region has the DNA TGTGCCAGCGGGGGGGGCTACGAGCAGTACTTC. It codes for CASGGGYEQYF.

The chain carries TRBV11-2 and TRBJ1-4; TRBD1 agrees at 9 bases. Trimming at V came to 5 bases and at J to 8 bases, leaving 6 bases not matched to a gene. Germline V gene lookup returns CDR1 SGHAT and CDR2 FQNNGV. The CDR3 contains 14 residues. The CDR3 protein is CASSPDRGSEKLFF. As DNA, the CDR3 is TGTGCCAGCAGCCCGGACAGGGGCAGCGAAAAACTGTTTTTT.

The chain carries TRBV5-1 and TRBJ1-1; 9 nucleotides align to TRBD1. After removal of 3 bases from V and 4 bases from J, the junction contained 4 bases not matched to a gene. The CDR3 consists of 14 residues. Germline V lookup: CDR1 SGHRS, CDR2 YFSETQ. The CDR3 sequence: CASSWTGATTEAFF. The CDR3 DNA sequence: TGCGCCAGCAGCTGGACAGGGGCCACCACTGAAGCTTTCTTT.

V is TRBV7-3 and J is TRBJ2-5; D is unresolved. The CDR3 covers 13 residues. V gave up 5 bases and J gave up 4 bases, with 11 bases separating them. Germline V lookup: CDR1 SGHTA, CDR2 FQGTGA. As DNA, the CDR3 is TGTGCCAGCAGCCAAATGAGAGGAGAGACCCAGTACTTC. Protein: CASSQMRGETQYF.

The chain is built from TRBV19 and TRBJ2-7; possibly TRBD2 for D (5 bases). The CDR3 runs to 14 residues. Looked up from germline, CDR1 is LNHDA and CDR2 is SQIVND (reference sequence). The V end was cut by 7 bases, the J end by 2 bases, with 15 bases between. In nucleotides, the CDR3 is TGTGCCAGTAAATCAACGGGATCCACCTACGAGCAGTACTTC. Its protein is CASKSTGSTYEQYF.

The CDR3, as DNA: TGTGCCAGCAGCGTAGACGGGTGGGGGCAGTCGAGCTCCTACAATGAGCAGTTCTTC. This sequence encodes CASSVDGWGQSSSYNEQFF. The rearrangement uses TRBV9 and TRBJ2-1; D may be TRBD1 (6 bases). From germline, CDR1 is SGDLS and CDR2 YYNGEE. Trimming removed 0 bases at V and 0 bases at J, with 19 bases between. The CDR3 consists of 19 residues.

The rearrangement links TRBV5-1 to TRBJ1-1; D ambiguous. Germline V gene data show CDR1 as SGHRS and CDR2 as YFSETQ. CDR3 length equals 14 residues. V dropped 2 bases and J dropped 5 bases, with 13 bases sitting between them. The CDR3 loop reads CASSFAGTGTEAFF. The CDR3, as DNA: TGCGCCAGCAGCTTCGCAGGCACGGGGACTGAAGCTTTCTTT. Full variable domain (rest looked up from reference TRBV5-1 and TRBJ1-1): KAGVTQTPRYLIKTRGQQVTLSCSPISGHRSVSWYQQTPGQGLQFLFEYFSETQRNKGNFPGRFSGRQFSNSRSEMNVSTLELGDSALYLCASSFAGTGTEAFFGQGTRLTVV.

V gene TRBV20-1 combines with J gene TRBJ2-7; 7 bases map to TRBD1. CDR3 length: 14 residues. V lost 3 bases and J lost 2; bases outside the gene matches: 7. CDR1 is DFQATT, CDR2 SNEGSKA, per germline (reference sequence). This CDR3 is CSASPGGHTYEQYF. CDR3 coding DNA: TGCAGTGCTAGTCCAGGGGGTCATACCTACGAGCAGTACTTC.

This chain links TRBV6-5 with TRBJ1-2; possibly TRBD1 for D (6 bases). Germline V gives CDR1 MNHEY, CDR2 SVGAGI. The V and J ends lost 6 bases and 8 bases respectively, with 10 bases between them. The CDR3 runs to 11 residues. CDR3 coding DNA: TGTGCCAGCAGAAATCAGGGGGGCTACACCTTC. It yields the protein CASRNQGGYTF.

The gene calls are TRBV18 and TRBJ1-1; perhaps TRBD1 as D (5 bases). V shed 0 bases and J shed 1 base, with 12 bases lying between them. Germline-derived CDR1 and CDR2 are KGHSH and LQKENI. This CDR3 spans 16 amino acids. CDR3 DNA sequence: TGTGCCAGCTCACCACCGCGTGCAAGGGGGAACACTGAAGCTTTCTTT. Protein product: CASSPPRARGNTEAFF. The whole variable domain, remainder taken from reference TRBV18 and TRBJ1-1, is NAGVMQNPRHLVRRRGQEARLRCSPMKGHSHVYWYRQLPEEGLKFMVYLQKENIIDESGMPKERFSAEFPKEGPSILRIQQVVRGDSAAYFCASSPPRARGNTEAFFGQGTRLTVV.

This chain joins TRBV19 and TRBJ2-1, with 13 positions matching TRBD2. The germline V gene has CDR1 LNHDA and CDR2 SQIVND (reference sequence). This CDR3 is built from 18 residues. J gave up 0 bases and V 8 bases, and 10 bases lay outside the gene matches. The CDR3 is CASSQTSGRQRSYNEQFF. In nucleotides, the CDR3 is TGTGCCAGTTCACAGACTAGCGGGAGGCAACGCTCCTACAATGAGCAGTTCTTC.

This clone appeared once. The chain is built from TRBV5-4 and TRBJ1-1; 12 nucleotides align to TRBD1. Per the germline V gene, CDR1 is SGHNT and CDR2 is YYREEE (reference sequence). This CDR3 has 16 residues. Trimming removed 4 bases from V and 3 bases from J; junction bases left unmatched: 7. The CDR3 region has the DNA TGTGCCAGCAGCAAAGGGACAGGGGGCGCGGACACTGAAGCTTTCTTT. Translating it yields CASSKGTGGADTEAFF.

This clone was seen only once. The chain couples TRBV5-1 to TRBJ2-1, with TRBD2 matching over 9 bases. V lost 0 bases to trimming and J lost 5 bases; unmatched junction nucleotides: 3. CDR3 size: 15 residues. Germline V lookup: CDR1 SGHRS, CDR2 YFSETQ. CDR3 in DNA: TGCGCCAGCAGCTTGGTTAGCGGGGGCAACAATGAGCAGTTCTTC. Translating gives CASSLVSGGNNEQFF. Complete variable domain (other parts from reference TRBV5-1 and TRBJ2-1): KAGVTQTPRYLIKTRGQQVTLSCSPISGHRSVSWYQQTPGQGLQFLFEYFSETQRNKGNFPGRFSGRQFSNSRSEMNVSTLELGDSALYLCASSLVSGGNNEQFFGPGTRLTVL.

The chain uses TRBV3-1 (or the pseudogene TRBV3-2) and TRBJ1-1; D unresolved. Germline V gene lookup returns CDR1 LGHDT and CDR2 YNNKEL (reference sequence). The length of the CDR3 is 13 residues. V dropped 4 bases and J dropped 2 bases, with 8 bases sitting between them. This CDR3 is CASSLLSNTEAFF. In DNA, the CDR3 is TGTGCCAGCAGCCTCCTATCCAACACTGAAGCTTTCTTT.